The 14 T cell receptor beta chains reported below all come from one sample, sequenced in a study of shared clonotypes between healthy human individuals. The repertoire was sequenced with immunoSEQ multiplex PCR; TCRdb's copy has only in-frame clones and lacks some. The repertoire holds about 330,000 clones, 74% seen once, with about a tenth in the top ten. Material for sequencing was memory CD4+ T cells sorted from blood. The subset denotes: CD45RA-negative fraction. Source of these receptors: a young man in good health.

The V call is TRBV28, the J call TRBJ2-3; 8 bases are shared with TRBD1. Germline V gene data show CDR1 as MDHEN and CDR2 as SYDVKM. Losses at the gene ends were 4 bases for V and 11 bases for J; bases not matched to a gene: 23. The CDR3 is made up of 18 amino acids. The CDR3 reads CASSSRYNAPGQVQGQYF. The CDR3 DNA follows: TGTGCCAGCAGTTCTAGATACAACGCCCCGGGACAGGTTCAAGGGCAGTATTTT. Full variable domain (missing parts from reference TRBV28 and TRBJ2-3): DVKVTQSSRYLVKRTGEKVFLECVQDMDHENMFWYRQDPGLGLRLIYFSYDVKMKEKGDIPEGYSVSREKKERFSLILESASTNQTSMYLCASSSRYNAPGQVQGQYFGPGTRLTVL.

The CDR3 loop reads CASSLAGQNTEAFF. Here the CDR3 DNA reads TGTGCCAGCAGCTTGGCCGGACAAAACACTGAAGCTTTCTTT. This chain connects TRBV5-4 to TRBJ1-1, with D tentatively TRBD1 (5 bases). Germline V CDR1 and CDR2: SGHNT, YYREEE (reference sequence). Trimming took off 0 bases at V and 2 bases at J, with 8 bases between the two ends. The CDR3 sequence is 14 residues long.

The chain joins TRBV11-2 to TRBJ2-4; 9 nucleotides align to TRBD1. The J segment lost 7 bases and the V segment lost 4 bases, leaving 11 bases of the junction unmatched. CDR1 and CDR2 from the germline V gene are SGHAT and FQNNGV. The CDR3 loop spans 16 amino acids. The CDR3 coding sequence is TGTGCCAGCAGCTCCTTACAGGGGGCGCATCCTAACATTCAGTACTTC. Its protein is CASSSLQGAHPNIQYF.

This clone has a handful of counts. The chain combines TRBV11-1 with TRBJ2-1; 9 bases match TRBD2. In germline, CDR1 is SGHAT, CDR2 FQDESV (reference sequence). The CDR3 has 13 residues. V gave up 6 bases and J gave up 10 bases; unmatched junction bases: 7. CDR3 region: CASSTFGLAEQFF. CDR3 sequence (DNA): TGTGCCAGCAGTACCTTCGGACTAGCGGAGCAGTTCTTC.

The rearrangement uses TRBV7-7 and TRBJ2-2; D might be TRBD2 (7 bases). Germline-derived CDR1 and CDR2 are SSHAT and FNYEAQ (reference sequence). CDR3 length: 14 residues. The CDR3 DNA reads TGTGCTAGCGGCGGGGGCGCGAACACCGGGGAGCTGTTTTTT. Encoded protein: CASGGGANTGELFF.

The rearrangement uses TRBV5-1 and TRBJ2-7; 15 positions match TRBD2. Germline CDR1 and CDR2: SGHRS and YFSETQ. The CDR3 loop spans 19 amino acids. V shed 3 bases, J shed 1 base, and the junction held 11 bases outside the gene matches. Here the CDR3 reads CASSYRTSGRALRSYEQYF. The DNA for the CDR3 is TGCGCCAGCAGCTACCGGACTAGCGGGAGGGCCCTGCGTTCCTACGAGCAGTACTTC.

This clone was seen only a few times. V is TRBV28 and J is TRBJ2-7; D remains ambiguous. Trimming removed 5 bases at V and 0 bases at J, with 14 bases between. Per germline, CDR1 MDHEN and CDR2 SYDVKM. The CDR3 contains 15 residues. The CDR3 sequence is CASSIPGYNSYEQYF. DNA for the CDR3: TGTGCCAGCAGTATACCGGGCTATAACTCCTACGAGCAGTACTTC.

This clone was detected many times. At the DNA level, this CDR3 is encoded by other sequences in the same sample as well. This chain uses TRBV6-5 with TRBJ2-7, with TRBD1 identical over 8 bases. The V gene's germline CDR1 is MNHEY and CDR2 SVGAGI. The ends lost 4 bases at V and 2 bases at J; junction bases unmatched: 7. This CDR3 has 15 residues. The CDR3 is CASSFNQGATYEQYF. Here the CDR3 DNA reads TGTGCCAGCAGTTTCAATCAGGGGGCCACCTACGAGCAGTACTTC.

This clone was seen just once. The J gene is TRBJ2-3, the V gene TRBV9; TRBD2 is a possible D gene (5 bases). Germline V gene lookup returns CDR1 SGDLS and CDR2 YYNGEE. The CDR3 is 14 amino acids. V was cut by 0 bases and J by 10 bases, with 15 bases left in between. The CDR3 sequence is CASSVGLGMEAQYF. Here the CDR3 DNA reads TGTGCCAGCAGCGTAGGATTGGGCATGGAGGCGCAGTATTTT.

In the case of this clone: With only one base between it and a far larger clone, this is likely a read error. The same CDR3 arises from other DNA sequences in this sample as well. CDR3 protein: CASSTGTSAASTDTQYF. DNA for the CDR3: TGTGCCAGCTCGACCGGGACTAGCGCCGCTAGCACAGATACGCAGTATTTT. The chain joins TRBV18 to TRBJ2-3; 10 nucleotides agree with TRBD2. The CDR3 is 17 residues long. Looked up from germline, CDR1 is KGHSH and CDR2 is LQKENI. Losses at the gene ends were 6 bases for V and 0 bases for J; bases not matched to a gene: 9.

As regards this clone: This specimen includes other DNA sequences encoding the same CDR3. The chain couples TRBV29-1 to TRBJ2-3; D gene unclear. There are 12 residues in the CDR3. Germline values: CDR1 SQVTM, CDR2 ANQGSEA. V lost 3 bases and J 0 bases, leaving 4 bases between the germline ends. CDR3 amino acids: CSVDPSTDTQYF. The CDR3 DNA is TGCAGCGTTGACCCTAGCACAGATACGCAGTATTTT.

A remark on this clone: Since a far larger clone is one base different, this is likely a read error. This rearrangement joins TRBV10-3 to TRBJ1-3; D call uncertain. Germline values: CDR1 ENHRY, CDR2 SYGVKD. The CDR3 runs 13 residues. V was trimmed by 3 bases and J by 0 bases, leaving 3 bases between them. The CDR3 here is CAISDSSGNTIYF. CDR3 DNA sequence: TGTGCCATCAGTGACAGCTCTGGAAACACCATATATTTT.

This clone was counted ten times or more. The chain joins TRBV10-2 to TRBJ2-2, with TRBD2 matching 12 bases. The CDR3 loop spans 15 amino acids. The V gene's germline CDR1 is WSHSY and CDR2 SAAADI. With V trimmed by 3 bases and J by 5 bases, 1 base remained unmatched. CDR3 loop: CASSDGLAGTGELFF. The CDR3 coding sequence is TGCGCCAGCAGTGATGGACTAGCGGGGACCGGGGAGCTGTTTTTT.

J is TRBJ2-3 and V is TRBV10-3, with D unclear. Looked up from germline, CDR1 is ENHRY and CDR2 is SYGVKD. The CDR3 has 14 amino acids. Deletions cut 6 bases from V and 2 bases from J, with 12 bases between. This chain's CDR3 is CAIRQSSNTDTQYF. The CDR3, as DNA: TGTGCCATCAGACAGTCTTCTAACACAGATACGCAGTATTTT.